In its sample, the clone carrying this TCR beta chain was seen a few times. Vbeta (60) and Jbeta (13) primers were used in the PCR. Produced via immunoSEQ multiplex PCR; TCRdb's table is partial and in-frame only. Found here are 150,000 to 200,000 clones, approximately 78% of them singletons; the top ten hold 0.96%. The sample originates from a study of cytomegalovirus exposure and HLA in healthy donors. Germline-derived CDR1 and CDR2 are MNHNS and SASEGT. The CDR3 consists of 13 residues. With 3 bases removed from V and 2 bases from J, the gap between germline ends came to 7 bases. This rearrangement joins TRBV6-1 to TRBJ1-2; D gene unclear. The TCR originated in a girl aged 2 to 10 in good health and CMV-seropositive. The sample taken for sequencing was PBMCs. CDR3 residues: CASSERENYGYTF. DNA for the CDR3: TGTGCCAGCAGTGAGCGGGAGAACTATGGCTACACCTTC.